This T cell receptor beta chain emerged from a study of high-grade serous ovarian cancer treatment subgroups. Study-wide background: Each sample yielded on average about 7,000 unique TCR beta rearrangements from approximately 15,000 reads. General study results and limits: Same-patient tumor repertoires overlapped at about 0.095 to 0.8; different patients barely overlapped. Higher neoantigen levels went with greater TCR clonal relatedness.

Tumor samples were obtained before definitive surgery or chemotherapy. Details on this clone: Antigen: not known.

The V end was cut by 0 bases, the J end by 3 bases, with 9 bases between. The CDR3 length is 14 residues. Germline values: CDR1 SGHRS, CDR2 YFSETQ. TCRdb keeps only in-frame clones here, not all; method: immunoSEQ multiplex PCR. The repertoire has roughly 29,000 clones, about 86% of them found once; the top ten carry under 2.5%. The TCR originated in a human donor with high-grade serous ovarian cancer. The chain links TRBV5-1 to TRBJ1-2, with D possibly TRBD1 on 5 matching bases. The sample comprised tumor tissue. The CDR3 bases are TGCGCCAGCAGCTTGGAGGGCAGGGACTATGGCTACACCTTC. It encodes CASSLEGRDYGYTF.